In its sample, the clone carrying this T cell receptor (beta chain) was seen a few times. Its matching antigen is unknown. The TCR beta CDR3 regions underwent amplification using RNA transcripts as the source. The TCR CDR3 first-round RT-PCR relied on the HTBI primer set. From the multiplex PCR reads, TCRdb called clonotypes with MiXCR, one entry per CDR3 protein. The table shows 400,000 or so distinct CDR3 sequences, with more than 14% occurring only once. These data come from a study of T cells in Graves' hyperthyroidism and ophthalmopathy. Whole-study results and caveats: Clonotypes that were expanded in thyroid above 0.001 mostly appeared in blood too.

Investigators excluded patients with uncontrolled infection, other autoimmune disease, pregnancy or lactation. A roughly 9.1 ml volume of fresh peripheral blood provided the PBMCs. CDR1 SGDLS and CDR2 YYNGEE come from the germline V gene. There are 19 residues in the CDR3. Between the trimmed V and J ends, which lost 3 bases and 3 bases, there was a span of 24 bases. V usage is TRBV9 and J usage is TRBJ2-2, with D perhaps assigned TRBD1 or TRBD2 (5 bases each). Input material: blood. This TCR derives from a woman aged 25-40 years with Graves' ophthalmopathy. Here the CDR3 reads CASSGQNSEGPGYTGELFF. The CDR3 DNA is TGTGCCAGCAGCGGCCAAAATTCCGAGGGGCCGGGGTACACCGGGGAGCTGTTTTTT.